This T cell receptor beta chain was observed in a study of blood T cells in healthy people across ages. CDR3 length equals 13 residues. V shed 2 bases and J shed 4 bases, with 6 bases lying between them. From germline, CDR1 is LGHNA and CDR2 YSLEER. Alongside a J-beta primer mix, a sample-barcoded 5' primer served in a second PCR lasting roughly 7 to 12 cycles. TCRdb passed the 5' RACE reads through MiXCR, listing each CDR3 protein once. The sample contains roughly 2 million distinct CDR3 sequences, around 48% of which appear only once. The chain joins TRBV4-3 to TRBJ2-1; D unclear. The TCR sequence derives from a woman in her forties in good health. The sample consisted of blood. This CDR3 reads CASSQRLYNEQFF. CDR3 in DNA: TGCGCCAGCAGCCAACGACTGTACAATGAGCAGTTCTTC.